What follows are 17 T cell receptor beta chains derived from one specimen sequenced in a study of cytomegalovirus exposure and HLA in healthy donors. Researchers ran the PCR with 60 Vbeta and 13 Jbeta primers. Method: immunoSEQ multiplex PCR; TCRdb's copy keeps in-frame clones and lacks some. This table has under 80,000 clones, approximately 67% appearing once. The source material was PBMCs. All receptors derive from a woman aged 25 to 39 in good health and CMV-seronegative.

In regard to this clone: One end of the junction is discordant with germline, which a read error may explain. The chain joins TRBV6-6 to TRBJ1-5, with D possibly being TRBD1 (6 bases). CDR3 length: 11 residues. Looked up from germline, CDR1 is MNHNY and CDR2 is SVGAGI (reference sequence). CDR3 residues: CASSYRDTGYF. The CDR3 DNA follows: TGTGCCAGCAGTTACAGGGACACCGGATATTTT.

Concerning this clone: The CDR3 end shows no conserved phenylalanine or tryptophan, and so a read error is likely. This chain connects TRBV5-1 to TRBJ1-1, with TRBD1 matching over 10 bases. J was trimmed by 0 bases and V by 3 bases; bases with no gene match: 5. CDR1 SGHRS and CDR2 YFSETQ come from the germline V gene. The CDR3 length is 16 residues. CDR3 amino acids: CASSSDRGTLNTEAFI. Here the CDR3 DNA reads TGCGCCAGCAGCTCGGACAGGGGGACCTTGAACACTGAAGCTTTCATT.

This clone was counted between two and nine times. CDR3 loop: CASSVQGRGYTF. DNA of the CDR3: TGTGCCAGCAGCGTACAGGGACGTGGCTACACCTTC. V usage is TRBV5-8 and J usage is TRBJ1-2; TRBD1 might be the D (6 bases). This CDR3 is built from 12 residues. With 4 bases removed from V and 7 bases from J, the gap between germline ends came to 11 bases. The germline V gene has CDR1 SGHTS and CDR2 YDEGEE.

This clone has a single count. This rearrangement joins TRBV5-1 to TRBJ1-4; 9 nucleotides align to TRBD1. CDR1 SGHRS and CDR2 YFSETQ come from the germline V gene. The V segment lost 1 base and the J segment 8 bases; nucleotides outside the gene matches: 6. This CDR3 contains 15 residues. The CDR3 DNA sequence: TGCGCCAGCAGCTTGTGGGGACAGGGAGAGGAAAAACTGTTTTTT. It codes for CASSLWGQGEEKLFF.

V gene TRBV7-2 combines with J gene TRBJ1-4, with 8 bases matching TRBD1. This CDR3 is built from 15 residues. Germline-derived CDR1 and CDR2 are SGHTA and FQGNSA. With 5 bases clipped from V and 3 bases from J, the junction kept 5 bases outside the gene matches. The DNA of the CDR3 is TGTGCCAGCAGCGGACAGGGCCTCCCTAATGAAAAACTGTTTTTT. It codes for CASSGQGLPNEKLFF.

This rearrangement joins TRBV9 to TRBJ1-2; no definite D call. V lost 0 bases to trimming and J lost 0 bases, with 12 bases between them. The CDR3 loop spans 16 amino acids. Looked up from germline, CDR1 is SGDLS and CDR2 is YYNGEE. The CDR3 protein is CASSVAPGRSNYGYTF. In DNA form, the CDR3 reads TGTGCCAGCAGCGTAGCTCCAGGCCGTTCTAACTATGGCTACACCTTC.

A note on this clone: The junction departs from germline at one end; a sequencing error may be responsible. This rearrangement joins TRBV6-1 to TRBJ1-1; 7 bases align to TRBD1. Looked up from germline, CDR1 is MNHNS and CDR2 is SASEGT. CDR3 length: 13 amino acids. The CDR3 loop reads CASGRGLYTEAFF. The CDR3 DNA reads as TGTGCCAGCGGAAGGGGGCTCTACACGGAAGCTTTCTTT.

The V call is TRBV28, the J call TRBJ1-4; D not certain. The V gene's germline CDR1 is MDHEN and CDR2 SYDVKM. Trimming removed 2 bases at V and 6 bases at J, with 7 bases between. This CDR3 has 13 residues. CDR3 DNA: TGTGCCAGCAGTTTAGACGGAGATGAAAAACTGTTTTTT. It encodes CASSLDGDEKLFF.

This clone was detected only a few times. The chain joins TRBV19 to TRBJ1-1; tentative D call: TRBD1 (5 bases). The CDR3 length is 13 residues. Trimming stripped 1 base from V and 4 bases from J, with 7 bases between. Germline V gene sequence: CDR1 LNHDA, CDR2 SQIVND (reference sequence). The CDR3 DNA follows: TGTGCCAGTAGTATAGGGGGGGGCACTGAAGCTTTCTTT. Translated, it gives CASSIGGGTEAFF. Complete variable domain (other parts from reference TRBV19 and TRBJ1-1): DGGITQSPKYLFRKEGQNVTLSCEQNLNHDAMYWYRQDPGQGLRLIYYSQIVNDFQKGDIAEGYSVSREKKESFPLTVTSAQKNPTAFYLCASSIGGGTEAFFGQGTRLTVV.

This rearrangement joins TRBV5-6 to TRBJ2-1; 8 bases are a match to TRBD1. Germline CDR1 and CDR2: SGHDT and YYEEEE. There are 15 residues in the CDR3. Trimming cost V 5 bases and J 5 bases; bases outside gene matches: 9. The CDR3 sequence: CASRHSGGWNNEQFF. The CDR3 DNA reads TGTGCCAGCAGGCACTCAGGGGGCTGGAACAATGAGCAGTTCTTC.

The rearrangement uses TRBV5-4 and TRBJ1-5; 9 nucleotides match TRBD1. The junction had 9 bases not matched to a gene; V was cut back by 4 bases and J by 4 bases. Germline-derived CDR1 and CDR2 are SGHNT and YYREEE (reference sequence). The CDR3 sequence is 16 residues long. CDR3 protein: CASSRPGQGLNQPQHF. The CDR3 DNA reads as TGTGCCAGCAGCAGACCGGGACAGGGATTAAATCAGCCCCAGCATTTT.

The J gene is TRBJ2-7, the V gene TRBV27; TRBD2 matches at 14 bases. Germline CDR1 MNHEY, CDR2 SMNVEV (reference sequence). Trimming took 6 bases from V and 2 from J; bases not matched to a gene: 0. The length of the CDR3 is 14 residues. Written as DNA, the CDR3 is TGTGCCAGCAGGGGACTAGCGGGGGCCTACGAGCAGTACTTC. Amino acids: CASRGLAGAYEQYF.

The V call is TRBV18, the J call TRBJ2-3; TRBD2 aligns across 9 bases. The CDR3 is 15 amino acids. V shed 3 bases, J shed 5 bases, and the junction held 6 bases outside the gene matches. The V gene's germline CDR1 is KGHSH and CDR2 LQKENI. CDR3 region: CASSPRGGVGDTQYF. The CDR3 bases are TGTGCCAGCTCACCGCGCGGGGGGGTTGGAGATACGCAGTATTTT. The complete variable domain, with remaining parts taken from reference TRBV18 and TRBJ2-3, reads NAGVMQNPRHLVRRRGQEARLRCSPMKGHSHVYWYRQLPEEGLKFMVYLQKENIIDESGMPKERFSAEFPKEGPSILRIQQVVRGDSAAYFCASSPRGGVGDTQYFGPGTRLTVL.

The sample holds a few counts of this clone. The chain is built from TRBV7-2 and TRBJ2-1; 9 bases are a match to TRBD1. The V gene end was trimmed by 8 bases and the J gene end by 3 bases; junction bases not matched to a gene: 5. The CDR3 consists of 14 residues. The germline CDR1 and CDR2 sequences are SGHTA and FQGNSA. CDR3 DNA sequence: TGTGCCAGCCAACCGGGACAGGGCTACAATGAGCAGTTCTTC. As protein: CASQPGQGYNEQFF.

The chain employs TRBV4-3 and TRBJ2-3, with D unresolved. The CDR3 spans 15 residues. Trimming left V 0 bases short and J 0 bases short, with 7 bases between. The germline CDR1 and CDR2 sequences are LGHNA and YSLEER. The CDR3 nucleotides are TGCGCCAGCAGCCAAGAAGCCATTAGCACAGATACGCAGTATTTT. Translating gives CASSQEAISTDTQYF.

In its sample, this clone was seen a few times. This chain joins TRBV9 and TRBJ2-5, with TRBD2 matching 9 bases. Losses at the gene ends were 8 bases for V and 4 bases for J; bases not matched to a gene: 12. The germline CDR1 and CDR2 sequences are SGDLS and YYNGEE. This CDR3 spans 15 amino acids. CDR3 nucleotide sequence: TGTGCCAGTACGTCCGCGGGGGGGCCCGGAGAGACCCAGTACTTC. Its translation is CASTSAGGPGETQYF.

The chain uses TRBV7-3 and TRBJ2-2, with D perhaps TRBD1 (6 bases). With 4 bases removed from V and 2 bases from J, the gap between germline ends came to 8 bases. Germline V gives CDR1 SGHTA, CDR2 FQGTGA. The CDR3 contains 14 residues. CDR3 amino acids: CASSSGTNTGELFF. CDR3 sequence (DNA): TGTGCCAGCAGCTCCGGGACAAACACCGGGGAGCTGTTTTTT. Full variable domain (rest looked up from reference TRBV7-3 and TRBJ2-2): GAGVSQTPSNKVTEKGKYVELRCDPISGHTALYWYRQSLGQGPEFLIYFQGTGAADDSGLPNDRFFAVRPEGSVSTLKIQRTERGDSAVYLCASSSGTNTGELFFGEGSRLTVL.